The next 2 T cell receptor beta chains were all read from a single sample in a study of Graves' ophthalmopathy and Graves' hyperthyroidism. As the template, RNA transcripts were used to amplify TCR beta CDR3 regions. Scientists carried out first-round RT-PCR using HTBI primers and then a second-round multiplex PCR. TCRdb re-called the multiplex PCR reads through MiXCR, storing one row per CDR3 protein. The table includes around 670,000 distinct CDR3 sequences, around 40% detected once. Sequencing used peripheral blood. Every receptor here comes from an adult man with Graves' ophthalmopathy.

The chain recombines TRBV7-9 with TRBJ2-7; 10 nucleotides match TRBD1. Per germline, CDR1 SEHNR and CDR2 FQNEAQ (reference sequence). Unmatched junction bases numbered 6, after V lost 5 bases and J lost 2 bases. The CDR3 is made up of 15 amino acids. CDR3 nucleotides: TGTGCCAGCAGCGTCGGGACAGGGGATACCTACGAGCAGTACTTC. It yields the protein CASSVGTGDTYEQYF.

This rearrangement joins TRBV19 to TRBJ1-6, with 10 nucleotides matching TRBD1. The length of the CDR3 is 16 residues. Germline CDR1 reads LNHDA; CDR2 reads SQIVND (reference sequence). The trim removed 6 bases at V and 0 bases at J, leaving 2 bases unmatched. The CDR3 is CASRDRGSSYNSPLHF. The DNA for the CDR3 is TGTGCCAGTAGGGACAGGGGGAGCTCCTATAATTCACCCCTCCACTTT.